A single sample gave rise to the 25 T cell receptor beta chains below, sequenced in a study of cytomegalovirus exposure and HLA in healthy donors. PCR amplification relied on 60 Vbeta primers (plus 13 Jbeta primers). Some clones are missing from TCRdb's copy, which holds only in-frame ones; the method was immunoSEQ multiplex PCR. The table has 65,000 to 70,000 clones, 75% to 90% seen once. The sample taken for sequencing was PBMCs. These receptors were taken from a woman in her 30s in good health and CMV-seropositive.

V and J are TRBV6-5 and TRBJ1-5; no clear D gene. V lost 4 bases and J lost 0, with 4 bases in between. The CDR3 spans 13 residues. The germline CDR1 and CDR2 sequences are MNHEY and SVGAGI. The CDR3, as DNA: TGTGCCAGCAGTTTAGATAGCAATCAGCCCCAGCATTTT. This encodes CASSLDSNQPQHF.

V usage is TRBV11-2 and J usage is TRBJ2-2; D possibly corresponds to TRBD2 (6 bases). Between the trimmed V and J ends, which lost 6 bases and 6 bases, there was a span of 8 bases. The CDR3 loop spans 12 amino acids. Germline CDR1 SGHAT, CDR2 FQNNGV. The CDR3 loop reads CASRWRAGELFF. The CDR3 DNA sequence: TGTGCCAGCAGGTGGAGGGCCGGGGAGCTGTTTTTT.

This chain uses TRBV9 with TRBJ1-1; 7 nucleotides line up with TRBD1. V lost 3 bases, J lost 3 bases, and 8 bases stayed unmatched. The CDR3 has 15 residues. Germline CDR1 SGDLS, CDR2 YYNGEE. The CDR3 nucleotides are TGTGCCAGCAGCGCATCGACAGGGTTGTACACTGAAGCTTTCTTT. Protein product: CASSASTGLYTEAFF.

The chain has TRBV15 and TRBJ2-2; 8 bases fit TRBD1. Germline loops: CDR1 LNHNV, CDR2 YYDKDF (reference sequence). The CDR3 contains 14 residues. Trimming removed 3 bases from V and 5 bases from J; junction bases left unmatched: 2. In DNA, the CDR3 is TGTGCCACCAGCAGGGACAGGGAGACCGGGGAGCTGTTTTTT. Its protein is CATSRDRETGELFF. The full variable domain, completed using reference TRBV15 and TRBJ2-2, is DAMVIQNPRYQVTQFGKPVTLSCSQTLNHNVMYWYQQKSSQAPKLLFHYYDKDFNNEADTPDNFQSRRPNTSFCFLDIRSPGLGDTAMYLCATSRDRETGELFFGEGSRLTVL.

The chain links TRBV19 to TRBJ1-2, with D perhaps TRBD1 (5 bases). Germline values: CDR1 LNHDA, CDR2 SQIVND (reference sequence). The CDR3 loop spans 14 amino acids. Trimming pared 2 bases from V and 5 bases from J, leaving 12 bases between. In DNA, the CDR3 is TGTGCCAGTAGTATATCTCTCGGGGGATATGGCTACACCTTC. It translates to CASSISLGGYGYTF.

J is TRBJ1-5 and V is TRBV4-1; maybe TRBD1 (6 bases). The CDR3 spans 15 residues. Trimming took 2 bases from V and 0 from J, leaving 8 bases between them. Germline lookup yields CDR1 MGHRA and CDR2 YSYEKL. In DNA form, the CDR3 reads TGCGCCAGCAGCCAACAGACAGGTAGCAATCAGCCCCAGCATTTT. This codes for CASSQQTGSNQPQHF.

This rearrangement joins TRBV6-4 to TRBJ2-3, with unresolved D. The CDR3 spans 13 residues. Germline CDR1 MRHNA, CDR2 SNTAGT. The V gene lost 3 bases and the J gene lost 2 bases, with 6 bases spanning the gap. The DNA for the CDR3 is TGTGCCAGCAGTGAACACCACACAGATACGCAGTATTTT. This gives the protein CASSEHHTDTQYF.

The rearrangement joins TRBV5-1 to TRBJ2-5; 8 nucleotides match TRBD2. J was trimmed by 4 bases and V by 5 bases; bases with no gene match: 4. The length of the CDR3 is 13 residues. Germline CDR1 and CDR2: SGHRS and YFSETQ. The chain's CDR3 is CASRTSVVETQYF. The CDR3 region has the DNA TGCGCCAGCAGGACTAGCGTCGTAGAGACCCAGTACTTC.

This clone occurred a few times. CDR3 DNA: TGTGCCAGCAGCTTATTCGGGGGGAAAGATGAGCAGTTCTTC. Protein: CASSLFGGKDEQFF. The chain recombines TRBV11-1 with TRBJ2-1; 7 bases agree with TRBD2. J lost 8 bases, V lost 2 bases, and 6 bases had no gene match. This CDR3 is 14 amino acids long. Looked up from germline, CDR1 is SGHAT and CDR2 is FQDESV (reference sequence).

CDR3 sequence reads: CASSYSSEQYF. The CDR3, as DNA: TGTGCCAGCAGCTATAGCTCCGAGCAGTACTTC. This chain connects TRBV7-2 to TRBJ2-7, with unresolved D. This CDR3 region has 11 residues. Germline V gives CDR1 SGHTA, CDR2 FQGNSA. V gave up 4 bases and J gave up 6 bases, with 7 bases separating them.

The J gene is TRBJ2-7, the V gene TRBV5-4, with 7 bases fitting TRBD1. V lost 5 bases, J lost 7 bases, and 9 bases stayed unmatched. Per germline, CDR1 SGHNT and CDR2 YYREEE (reference sequence). The CDR3 extends over 13 amino acids. The CDR3 DNA sequence: TGTGCCAGCAGAACCGATAGGGGGCAAGAGCAGTACTTC. This gives the protein CASRTDRGQEQYF.

The chain employs TRBV6-1 and TRBJ2-7; D not certain. The CDR3 runs to 14 residues. Germline V gives CDR1 MNHNS, CDR2 SASEGT. Trimming took off 6 bases at V and 5 bases at J, with 17 bases between the two ends. The CDR3 here is CASRQTLVTHEQYF. CDR3 DNA sequence: TGTGCCAGCAGGCAGACACTGGTAACCCACGAGCAGTACTTC.

V usage is TRBV4-1 and J usage is TRBJ2-1, with D maybe TRBD2 (5 bases). The V and J ends lost 1 base and 9 bases respectively, with 10 bases between them. This CDR3 is built from 13 residues. Per the germline V gene, CDR1 is MGHRA and CDR2 is YSYEKL. In DNA, the CDR3 is TGCGCCAGCAGCCAAGGGGCGCTAGCTGAGCAGTTCTTC. Its protein product is CASSQGALAEQFF.

The chain combines TRBV11-2 with TRBJ2-7; D is undetermined. With 1 base removed from V and 5 bases from J, the gap between germline ends came to 6 bases. Looked up from germline, CDR1 is SGHAT and CDR2 is FQNNGV. The length of the CDR3 is 12 residues. DNA of the CDR3: TGTGCCAGCAGCTTAGCAAATCACGAGCAGTACTTC. Translation: CASSLANHEQYF. Full variable domain (missing parts from reference TRBV11-2 and TRBJ2-7): EAGVAQSPRYKIIEKRQSVAFWCNPISGHATLYWYQQILGQGPKLLIQFQNNGVVDDSQLPKDRFSAERLKGVDSTLKIQPAKLEDSAVYLCASSLANHEQYFGPGTRLTVT.

This chain uses TRBV4-2 with TRBJ2-3; D perhaps matches TRBD2 (6 bases). CDR1 is LGHNA, CDR2 YNFKEQ, per germline. This CDR3 has 17 amino acids. The V and J ends lost 2 bases and 5 bases respectively, with 20 bases between them. CDR3 amino acids: CASSQLPLGGTGDTQYF. The CDR3 DNA is TGTGCCAGCAGCCAACTCCCTTTGGGCGGGACTGGAGATACGCAGTATTTT.

Here the CDR3 reads CASIPRTSGSREQFF. In nucleotides, the CDR3 is TGTGCCAGCATCCCCAGGACTAGCGGGAGCCGTGAGCAGTTCTTC. The chain links TRBV21-1 to TRBJ2-1; TRBD2 is taken as the D call from the table, unchecked against the DNA. TRBV21-1 is tagged as a pseudogene. The CDR3 has 15 amino acids.

The chain is built from TRBV7-9 and TRBJ2-5; D call uncertain. Germline lookup yields CDR1 SEHNR and CDR2 FQNEAQ (reference sequence). This CDR3 has 13 amino acids. V was shortened by 2 bases and J by 3 bases, with 7 bases between the two germline ends. CDR3 DNA sequence: TGTGCCAGCAGCTTATGGGCAGAAGAGACCCAGTACTTC. Its protein product is CASSLWAEETQYF.

The chain links TRBV27 to TRBJ2-1; D is perhaps TRBD2 (5 bases). The germline V gene has CDR1 MNHEY and CDR2 SMNVEV (reference sequence). The CDR3 has 18 amino acids. Trimming shortened V by 1 base and J by 8 bases, and 24 bases separated the two germline ends. In DNA, the CDR3 is TGTGCCAGCAGTTTATTTCCCCTAATAGGAGGACGGTCGGATGAGCAGTTCTTC. This translates into CASSLFPLIGGRSDEQFF.

The chain uses TRBV5-4 and TRBJ1-2, with 12 bases fitting TRBD1. Losses at the gene ends were 3 bases for V and 5 bases for J; bases not matched to a gene: 2. The CDR3 has 14 amino acids. Per germline, CDR1 SGHNT and CDR2 YYREEE (reference sequence). The CDR3 protein is CASSWGQGAYGYTF. CDR3 coding DNA: TGTGCCAGCAGCTGGGGACAGGGGGCTTATGGCTACACCTTC.

This clone was recorded only once. V usage is TRBV6-5 and J usage is TRBJ2-7; the D gene is possibly TRBD2 (6 bases). V lost 5 bases to trimming and J lost 3 bases, with 11 bases between them. The CDR3 is 13 residues long. The germline gives CDR1 MNHEY, CDR2 SVGAGI. CDR3 residues: CASSEARGYEQYF. CDR3 nucleotide sequence: TGTGCCAGCAGTGAAGCGCGGGGCTACGAGCAGTACTTC.

The genes are TRBV23-1 and TRBJ2-7; a weak D match, TRBD1 (6 bases). TRBV23-1 is flagged as an ORF with uncertain function. Trimming pared 0 bases from V and 0 bases from J, leaving 12 bases between. The CDR3 is made up of 16 amino acids. The DNA of the CDR3 is TGCGCCAGCAGTCAATCCAAGCAGGACAGCTCCTACGAGCAGTACTTC. It translates to CASSQSKQDSSYEQYF.

The chain's CDR3 is CASSTRVSGSGETQYF. CDR3 DNA sequence: TGTGCCAGCAGCACCCGGGTTAGCGGGTCGGGGGAGACCCAGTACTTC. The rearrangement uses TRBV13 and TRBJ2-5; 7 nucleotides line up with TRBD2. CDR3 length: 16 amino acids. The germline gives CDR1 PRHDT, CDR2 FYEKMQ (reference sequence). The junction had 14 bases not matched to a gene; V was cut back by 5 bases and J by 5 bases.

This chain uses TRBV5-1 with TRBJ2-7; 7 bases line up with TRBD1. The germline V gene has CDR1 SGHRS and CDR2 YFSETQ. J gave up 2 bases and V 4 bases, and 9 bases lay outside the gene matches. The CDR3 consists of 15 residues. CDR3 residues: CASSHTGTAPYEQYF. The CDR3 nucleotides are TGCGCCAGCAGCCACACCGGGACAGCACCCTACGAGCAGTACTTC.

This clone was counted a few times. This rearrangement joins TRBV19 to TRBJ2-7; 9 positions match TRBD2. With V trimmed by 5 bases and J by 3 bases, 11 bases remained unmatched. Per the germline V gene, CDR1 is LNHDA and CDR2 is SQIVND (reference sequence). The CDR3 is made up of 16 amino acids. The CDR3 nucleotides read TGTGCCAGTAGTTATAACGGCGTTAGCGGGAGCTACGAGCAGTACTTC. Translation gives CASSYNGVSGSYEQYF.

The chain recombines TRBV11-2 with TRBJ2-2; the match to TRBD2 covers 8 bases. Germline lookup yields CDR1 SGHAT and CDR2 FQNNGV. The trim removed 5 bases at V and 6 bases at J, leaving 8 bases unmatched. This CDR3 comprises 15 residues. The CDR3 DNA sequence: TGTGCCAGCAGCCCGACGGGAGGGGTAGCCGGGGAGCTGTTTTTT. Translated: CASSPTGGVAGELFF. Combining the CDR3 with reference TRBV11-2 and TRBJ2-2 gives the whole variable domain EAGVAQSPRYKIIEKRQSVAFWCNPISGHATLYWYQQILGQGPKLLIQFQNNGVVDDSQLPKDRFSAERLKGVDSTLKIQPAKLEDSAVYLCASSPTGGVAGELFFGEGSRLTVL.